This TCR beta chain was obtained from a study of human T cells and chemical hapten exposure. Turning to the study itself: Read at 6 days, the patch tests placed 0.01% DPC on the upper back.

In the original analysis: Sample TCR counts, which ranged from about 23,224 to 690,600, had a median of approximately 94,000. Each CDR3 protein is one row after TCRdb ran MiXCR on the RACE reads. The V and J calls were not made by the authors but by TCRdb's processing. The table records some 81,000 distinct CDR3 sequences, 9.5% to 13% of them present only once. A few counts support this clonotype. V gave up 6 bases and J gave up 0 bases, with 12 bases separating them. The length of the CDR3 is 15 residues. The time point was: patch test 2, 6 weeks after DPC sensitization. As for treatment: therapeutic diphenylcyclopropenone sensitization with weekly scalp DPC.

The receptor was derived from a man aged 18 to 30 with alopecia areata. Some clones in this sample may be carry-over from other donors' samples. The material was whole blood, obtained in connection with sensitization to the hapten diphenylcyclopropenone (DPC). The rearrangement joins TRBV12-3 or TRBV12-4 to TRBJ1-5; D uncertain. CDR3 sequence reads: CASSPDENSNQPQHF. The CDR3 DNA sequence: TGTGCCAGCAGCCCCGACGAAAATAGCAATCAGCCCCAGCATTTT.